This T cell receptor beta chain was obtained from a study of tumor-infiltrating lymphocytes in oesophageal squamous cell carcinoma. TCRdb independently ran MiXCR on the PCR reads; one entry per CDR3 protein. Here the sample spans 20,000 to 25,000 distinct CDR3 sequences, more than 35% being singletons. Between the trimmed V and J ends, which lost 1 base and 0 bases, there was a span of 13 bases. There are 16 residues in the CDR3. In germline, CDR1 is SGHKS, CDR2 YYEKEE (reference sequence). In its sample, this clonotype was seen many times. The chain has TRBV5-5 and TRBJ1-2, with D perhaps matching TRBD1 (6 bases). The sequenced sample consisted of esophageal tumor tissue. The clonotype comes from a male donor with esophageal squamous cell carcinoma. The CDR3 sequence: CASSLSGRTANYGYTF. CDR3 in DNA: TGTGCCAGCAGCTTGAGCGGACGGACAGCTAACTATGGCTACACCTTC.